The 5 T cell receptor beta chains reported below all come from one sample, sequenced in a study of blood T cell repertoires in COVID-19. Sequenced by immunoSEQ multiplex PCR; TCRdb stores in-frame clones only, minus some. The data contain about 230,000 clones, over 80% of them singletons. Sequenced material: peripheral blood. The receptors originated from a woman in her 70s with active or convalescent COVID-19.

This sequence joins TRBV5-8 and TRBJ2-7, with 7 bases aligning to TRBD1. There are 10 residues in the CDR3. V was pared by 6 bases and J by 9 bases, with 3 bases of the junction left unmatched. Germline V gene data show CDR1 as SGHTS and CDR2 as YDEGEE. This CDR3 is CASNRGGQYF. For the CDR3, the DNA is TGTGCCAGCAACAGGGGCGGGCAGTACTTC.

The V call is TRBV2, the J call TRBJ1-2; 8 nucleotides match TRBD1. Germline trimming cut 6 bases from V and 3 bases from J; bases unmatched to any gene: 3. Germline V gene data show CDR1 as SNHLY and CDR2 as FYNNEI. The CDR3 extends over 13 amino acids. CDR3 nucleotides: TGTGCCAGCAGAGAGGACAGGGACTATGGCTACACCTTC. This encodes CASREDRDYGYTF.

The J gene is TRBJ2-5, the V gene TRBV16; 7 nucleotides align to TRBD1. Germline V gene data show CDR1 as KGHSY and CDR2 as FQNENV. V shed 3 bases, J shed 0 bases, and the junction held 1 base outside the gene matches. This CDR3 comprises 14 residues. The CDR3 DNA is TGTGCCAGCAGCCAGGACAGGTACCAAGAGACCCAGTACTTC. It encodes CASSQDRYQETQYF. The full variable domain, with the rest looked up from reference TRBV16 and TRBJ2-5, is GEEVAQTPKHLVRGEGQKAKLYCAPIKGHSYVFWYQQVLKNEFKFLISFQNENVFDETGMPKERFSAKCLPNSPCSLEIQATKLEDSAVYFCASSQDRYQETQYFGPGTRLLVL.

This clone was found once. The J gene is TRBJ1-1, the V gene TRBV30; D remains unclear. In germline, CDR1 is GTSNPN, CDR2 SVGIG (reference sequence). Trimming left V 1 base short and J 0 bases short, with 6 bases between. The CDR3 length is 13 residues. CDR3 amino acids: CAWSGLLNTEAFF. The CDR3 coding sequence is TGTGCCTGGAGTGGACTGCTGAACACTGAAGCTTTCTTT.

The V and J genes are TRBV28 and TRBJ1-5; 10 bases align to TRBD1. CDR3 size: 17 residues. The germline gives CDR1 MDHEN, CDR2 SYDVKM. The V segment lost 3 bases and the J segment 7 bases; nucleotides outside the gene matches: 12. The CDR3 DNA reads TGTGCCAGCAGTTTGACAGGGGGCGCGGGTATTGGCCAGCCCCAGCATTTT. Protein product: CASSLTGGAGIGQPQHF.